The rows below give T cell receptor beta chains drawn from one sample of a study. A single record per CDR3 protein comes from TCRdb applying MiXCR to the 5' RACE reads. Here the sample spans 60,000 to 65,000 distinct CDR3 sequences, under 35% being singletons. Sequencing was performed on tumor-infiltrating naive CD4+ T cells sorted from the breast tumor. The source is a female donor with breast cancer. CDR3s include the opening cysteine and the closing phenylalanine or tryptophan. D genes are given only for firm matches. Clone sizes are given selectively: once, few, many, or a class where the clone is expanded.

J | V | length | size | D | CDR3 | DNA
TRBJ1-5 | TRBV6-1 | 14 | . | . | CASSELYSNQPQHF | TGTGCCAGCAGTGAACTGTATAGCAATCAGCCCCAGCATTTT
TRBJ2-7 | TRBV2 | 15 | few | TRBD2 | CASSAGFSGGREQYF | TGTGCCAGCAGCGCCGGTTTTAGCGGGGGTCGGGAGCAGTACTTC
TRBJ2-3 | TRBV6-2/TRBV6-3 | 13 | few | . | CASSSPVADTQYF | TGTGCCAGCAGTTCCCCAGTTGCAGATACGCAGTATTTT
TRBJ2-2 | TRBV6-1 | 16 | . | . | CASSEVPTRHTGELFF | TGTGCCAGCAGTGAAGTCCCCACCAGGCACACCGGGGAGCTGTTTTTT
TRBJ2-3 | TRBV4-1 | 15 | . | TRBD2 | CASSQVAGTPDTQYF | TGCGCCAGCAGCCAGGTAGCGGGAACTCCAGATACGCAGTATTTT
TRBJ2-5 | TRBV6-5 | 14 | few | TRBD2 | CASRIAGYQETQYF | TGTGCCAGCAGGATAGCGGGGTACCAAGAGACCCAGTACTTC
TRBJ2-1 | TRBV6-5 | 18 | medium-sized | TRBD2 | CASRDRLAGGPSYNEQFF | TGTGCCAGCAGGGACCGACTAGCGGGGGGCCCTTCCTACAATGAGCAGTTCTTC
TRBJ1-1 | TRBV5-1 | 17 | many | . | CASSFLTLTSMNTEAFF | TGCGCCAGCAGCTTCTTAACATTGACATCCATGAACACTGAAGCTTTCTTT
TRBJ1-1 | TRBV11-2 | 14 | few | . | CASSFDRQNTEAFF | TGTGCCAGCAGCTTCGACAGGCAGAACACTGAAGCTTTCTTT
TRBJ1-2 | TRBV4-2 | 14 | . | . | CASSHGTSNYGYTF | TGTGCCAGCAGCCACGGAACTTCTAACTATGGCTACACCTTC
TRBJ1-1 | TRBV28 | 11 | . | . | CASSNTRSAFF | TGTGCCAGCAGCAACACGAGGTCAGCTTTCTTT
TRBJ1-5 | TRBV7-8 | 13 | many | . | CASGGLGNQPQHF | TGTGCCAGCGGGGGGCTAGGAAATCAGCCCCAGCATTTT
TRBJ1-6 | TRBV7-9 | 14 | . | . | CASSSGTPNSPLHF | TGTGCCAGCAGCTCAGGGACACCTAATTCACCCCTCCACTTT
TRBJ2-5 | TRBV6-6 | 13 | . | . | CASSSTVQETQYF | TGTGCCAGCAGTTCGACTGTTCAAGAGACCCAGTACTTC
TRBJ2-1 | TRBV9 | 14 | . | TRBD1 | CASSPGDSDNEQFF | TGTGCCAGCAGCCCCGGGGACAGCGACAATGAGCAGTTCTTC
TRBJ1-5 | TRBV20-1 | 13 | . | TRBD1 | CSATTGQAQPQHF | TGCAGTGCCACTACCGGACAGGCGCAGCCCCAGCATTTT
TRBJ1-5 | TRBV6-5 | 16 | . | . | CASSYKVGGGNQPQHF | TGTGCCAGCAGTTATAAGGTCGGAGGCGGCAATCAGCCCCAGCATTTT
TRBJ2-2 | TRBV3-1 | 15 | few | . | CASSQRGGSTGELFF | TGTGCCAGCAGCCAAAGAGGGGGGAGCACCGGGGAGCTGTTTTTT
TRBJ2-3 | TRBV20-1 | 15 | . | TRBD2 | CSAPLAGVSTDTQYF | TGCAGTGCCCCACTAGCGGGCGTTAGCACAGATACGCAGTATTTT
TRBJ2-1 | TRBV7-2 | 12 | many | . | CASSAYSNEQFF | TGTGCCAGCAGCGCCTATAGCAATGAGCAGTTCTTC
TRBJ1-1 | TRBV4-2 | 17 | . | . | CASSQVLGQDGNTEAFF | TGTGCCAGCAGCCAAGTCTTAGGGCAGGATGGGAACACTGAAGCTTTCTTT
TRBJ1-2 | TRBV29-1 | 12 | . | . | CSVGGGIYGYTF | TGCAGCGTTGGTGGGGGGATCTATGGCTACACCTTC
TRBJ1-1 | TRBV7-6 | 15 | few | TRBD1 | CASSPGTGGNTEAFF | TGTGCCAGCAGCCCCGGGACAGGGGGGAACACTGAAGCTTTCTTT
TRBJ2-3 | TRBV7-9 | 15 | few | . | CASSLEGAGVDTQYF | TGTGCCAGCAGCTTAGAGGGGGCGGGAGTGGATACGCAGTATTTT
TRBJ1-3 | TRBV7-2 | 13 | once | . | CASKGPGVNTIYF | TGTGCCAGCAAAGGGCCCGGGGTAAACACCATATATTTT
TRBJ2-1 | TRBV9 | 15 | few | . | CASGADGTIGNEQFF | TGTGCCAGCGGCGCCGACGGGACAATTGGGAATGAGCAGTTCTTC
TRBJ1-1 | TRBV3-1 | 15 | . | TRBD1 | CAGSPRTGLGTEAFF | TGTGCCGGCAGCCCCCGGACAGGGTTGGGCACTGAAGCTTTCTTT
TRBJ1-4 | TRBV5-6 | 16 | few | TRBD1 | CASSQFPGQGFEKLFF | TGTGCCAGCAGCCAGTTCCCGGGACAGGGATTTGAAAAACTGTTTTTT
TRBJ2-7 | TRBV4-3 | 15 | . | TRBD2 | CASSQLAGGSYEQYF | TGCGCCAGCAGCCAATTAGCGGGAGGGTCCTACGAGCAGTACTTC
TRBJ2-1 | TRBV7-2 | 15 | many | . | CASSAGGTPNNEQFF | TGTGCCAGCAGCGCTGGAGGGACCCCCAACAATGAGCAGTTCTTC
TRBJ2-7 | TRBV12-3/TRBV12-4 | 12 | . | . | CASSRNRDEQYF | TGTGCCAGCAGCCGGAACAGGGACGAGCAGTACTTC
TRBJ2-1 | TRBV7-9 | 13 | . | . | CASSLGGHNEQFF | TGTGCCAGCAGCTTAGGGGGCCACAATGAGCAGTTCTTC
TRBJ1-1 | TRBV2 | 13 | . | . | CASSRDQGTEAFF | TGTGCCAGCAGTAGGGACCAGGGGACTGAAGCTTTCTTT
TRBJ2-5 | TRBV5-1 | 14 | few | TRBD2 | CASSSTSAGETQYF | TGCGCCAGCAGCTCCACTAGCGCGGGGGAGACCCAGTACTTC
TRBJ2-7 | TRBV3-1 | 12 | few | . | CASSQGRNEQYF | TGTGCCAGCAGCCAAGGTCGCAACGAGCAGTACTTC
TRBJ2-3 | TRBV12-3/TRBV12-4 | 13 | . | TRBD1 | CASRGQVADTQYF | TGTGCCAGTAGGGGGCAGGTGGCAGATACGCAGTATTTT
TRBJ1-4 | TRBV7-6 | 14 | few | . | CASSYRVLGEKLFF | TGTGCCAGCAGCTACAGGGTATTAGGTGAAAAACTGTTTTTT
TRBJ2-1 | TRBV7-2 | 13 | . | . | CASSPPNNNEQFF | TGTGCCAGCAGCCCCCCTAATAACAATGAGCAGTTCTTC
TRBJ2-5 | TRBV20-1 | 14 | . | TRBD1 | CSASQGARQETQYF | TGCAGTGCTAGCCAGGGGGCTAGGCAAGAGACCCAGTACTTC
TRBJ2-7 | TRBV3-1 | 14 | . | TRBD2 | CASSHGTSGGQQYF | TGTGCCAGCAGCCACGGGACTAGCGGAGGACAGCAGTACTTC
TRBJ2-7 | TRBV19 | 16 | . | . | CASSGRPGTTVYEQYF | TGTGCCAGTAGTGGCAGGCCGGGCACAACCGTATACGAGCAGTACTTC
TRBJ2-7 | TRBV28 | 11 | . | . | CASSWAYEQYF | TGTGCCAGCTCCTGGGCCTACGAGCAGTACTTC
TRBJ1-5 | TRBV5-1 | 15 | . | . | CASSPTLGSNQPQHF | TGCGCCAGCAGCCCGACTCTGGGGAGCAATCAGCCCCAGCATTTT
TRBJ2-4 | TRBV29-1 | 14 | few | TRBD2 | CSVIGAGAQNIQYF | TGCAGCGTTATAGGAGCGGGAGCTCAAAACATTCAGTACTTC
TRBJ2-2 | TRBV5-1 | 14 | . | . | CASSLDGFGRELFF | TGCGCCAGCAGCTTGGACGGGTTCGGCCGGGAGCTGTTTTTT
TRBJ1-3 | TRBV12-3/TRBV12-4 | 16 | . | . | CASSPLTANSGNTIYF | TGTGCCAGCAGCCCCCTAACAGCAAATAGTGGAAACACCATATATTTT
TRBJ2-3 | TRBV4-1 | 15 | . | . | CASSPLTRNTDTQYF | TGCGCCAGCAGCCCGCTCACCCGGAACACAGATACGCAGTATTTT
TRBJ1-1 | TRBV5-1 | 14 | few | . | CASQLGRMSTEAFF | TGCGCCAGCCAATTAGGCAGGATGAGCACTGAAGCTTTCTTT
TRBJ2-1 | TRBV7-9 | 13 | . | . | CASSLRWINEQFF | TGTGCCAGCAGCTTGAGGTGGATCAATGAGCAGTTCTTC
TRBJ1-2 | TRBV5-1 | 16 | . | . | CASSPTRLAEGYGYTF | TGCGCCAGTAGCCCCACCAGGCTGGCCGAGGGGTATGGCTACACCTTC
TRBJ2-3 | TRBV5-1 | 22 | . | . | CASSLSLGGPGNTGPSTDTQYF | TGCGCCAGCAGCTTGTCCCTGGGGGGTCCCGGAAATACGGGACCGAGCACAGATACGCAGTATTTT
TRBJ2-5 | TRBV18 | 16 | once | TRBD2 | CASSLVSPGAGETQYF | TGTGCCAGCTCCCTCGTTTCGCCGGGAGCGGGGGAGACCCAGTACTTC
TRBJ1-1 | TRBV7-9 | 16 | few | . | CASSLDRWRENTEAFF | TGTGCCAGCAGCTTAGATCGGTGGAGAGAGAACACTGAAGCTTTCTTT